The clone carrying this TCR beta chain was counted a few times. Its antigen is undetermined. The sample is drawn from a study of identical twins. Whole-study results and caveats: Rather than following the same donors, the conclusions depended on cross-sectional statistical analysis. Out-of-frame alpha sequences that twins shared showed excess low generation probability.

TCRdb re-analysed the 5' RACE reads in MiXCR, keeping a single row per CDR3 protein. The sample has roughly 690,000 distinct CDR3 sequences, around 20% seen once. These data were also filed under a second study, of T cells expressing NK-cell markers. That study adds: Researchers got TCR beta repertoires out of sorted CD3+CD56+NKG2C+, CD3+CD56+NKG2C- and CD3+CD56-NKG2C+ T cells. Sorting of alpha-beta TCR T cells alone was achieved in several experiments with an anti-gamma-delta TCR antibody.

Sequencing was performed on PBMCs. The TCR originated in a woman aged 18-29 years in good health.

The CDR3 nucleotides are TGCAGTGCTAGAGATTGGAGCGGTAGCTCCTACAATGAGCAGTTCTTC. Translated, it gives CSARDWSGSSYNEQFF. This chain links TRBV20-1 with TRBJ2-1; D might be TRBD2 (5 bases). Germline loops: CDR1 DFQATT, CDR2 SNEGSKA (reference sequence). V lost 0 bases and J lost 0, with 12 bases in between. CDR3 size: 16 residues.